Given below is one TCR beta chain in context. Its antigen is undetermined. CDR1 and CDR2 from the germline V gene are SGHTA and FQGNSA. The trim removed 3 bases at V and 6 bases at J, leaving 9 bases unmatched. The CDR3 loop spans 16 amino acids. The sample belongs to a study of cytomegalovirus exposure and HLA in healthy donors. About the research overall: In an earlier analysis, 95 million to 130 million unique TCR beta sequences were found from some 180 million T cells. HLA-typed donors contributed about 85 million unique TCRs, which were held in an early data release.

Study-wide points: Researchers left out some V segments, among them TRBV6-2 and TRBV6-3, as indistinguishable.

While unrecorded immune exposures were likely, the donors were nominally healthy when sampled. The PCR employed 60 Vbeta primers together with 13 Jbeta primers. Generated by immunoSEQ multiplex PCR, the TCRdb table keeps only in-frame clones and is missing some. The sample yields 200,000 to 250,000 clones, about 81% seen once. The sequence was collected from a woman aged 40 to 50 in good health and CMV-seropositive. The sample was PBMCs. The chain uses TRBV7-2 and TRBJ2-3; 10 positions match TRBD2. The CDR3 nucleotides are TGTGCCAGCAGCTTTGGTCCTAGCGGGAGTGGTGATACGCAGTATTTT. This gives the protein CASSFGPSGSGDTQYF.